This T cell receptor beta chain was captured in a study of CD8 T cells in ankylosing spondylitis. Study-wide results and caveats: A TCR beta motif of about eight highly homologous variants seemed to mark ankylosing spondylitis blood. Some of these motif variants have turned up before, in reports on reactive arthritis synovial fluid and blood. The disease-linked clones had a CD8+ phenotype and low blood frequencies.

This clonotype was recorded a few times. Its specificity is not known. The CDR3 loop spans 13 amino acids. CDR1 is SGHRS and CDR2 is YFSETQ in the germline V gene. V lost 7 bases, J lost 0 bases, and 11 bases lay in between. Generation of TCR beta libraries employed quantitative 5'-RACE incorporating molecular barcodes. TCRdb reanalysed the 5' RACE reads using MiXCR and keeps one entry per CDR3 protein. This table has 250,000 to 300,000 distinct CDR3 sequences, approximately 20% appearing once. The sequence was obtained from a male donor with ankylosing spondylitis or in good health (not recorded which). Sequencing was performed on blood, either unsorted or a sorted T cell fraction (not recorded which). This rearrangement joins TRBV5-1 to TRBJ2-7, with D possibly being TRBD1 or TRBD2 (5 bases each). This CDR3 is CASVGESSYEQYF. CDR3 nucleotide sequence: TGCGCCAGCGTGGGGGAGAGCTCCTACGAGCAGTACTTC.